The 24 T cell receptor beta chains in this list originate from one sample, sequenced in a study of blood T cell repertoires in COVID-19. TCRdb's copy holds only in-frame clones and misses some; the assay was immunoSEQ multiplex PCR. The top ten clones hold around 10% of a sample with 150,000 to 200,000 clones, 70% to 85% of them seen once. The sample taken for sequencing was peripheral blood. These receptors all come from a woman at least 80 years old with acute or convalescent COVID-19.

The V and J genes are TRBV12-5 and TRBJ2-5, with 8 bases that match TRBD2. Germline CDR1 reads LGHNT; CDR2 reads FRNRAP. Losses at the gene ends were 1 base for V and 5 bases for J; bases not matched to a gene: 9. The CDR3 consists of 16 residues. The CDR3 region is CASGLGTAGGGETQYF. The CDR3 nucleotides read TGTGCTAGTGGTTTGGGTACGGCGGGGGGAGGGGAGACCCAGTACTTC.

This chain uses TRBV2 with TRBJ2-5; D may be TRBD2 (5 bases). V was pared by 1 base and J by 5 bases, with 14 bases between. Germline CDR1 is SNHLY and CDR2 is FYNNEI. This CDR3 has 15 residues. CDR3 loop: CASSEVGAPEETQYF. CDR3 DNA: TGTGCCAGCAGTGAAGTGGGAGCCCCAGAGGAGACCCAGTACTTC. Drawing the rest from reference TRBV2 and TRBJ2-5, the complete variable domain is EPEVTQTPSHQVTQMGQEVILRCVPISNHLYFYWYRQILGQKVEFLVSFYNNEISEKSEIFDDQFSVERPDGSNFTLKIRSTKLEDSAMYFCASSEVGAPEETQYFGPGTRLLVL.

The V and J genes are TRBV21-1 and TRBJ1-5; no check of the table's D call, TRBD1, against the DNA was made. TRBV21-1 is a pseudogene locus. This CDR3 is 17 amino acids long. CDR3 bases: TGTGCCAGCAGCAAGGGCAGGCCGTCATATAGCAATCAGCCCCAGCATTTT. Its translation: CASSKGRPSYSNQPQHF.

The chain is built from TRBV19 and TRBJ1-3, with TRBD1 matching over 9 bases. J gave up 4 bases and V 8 bases, and 15 bases lay outside the gene matches. The V gene's germline CDR1 is LNHDA and CDR2 SQIVND (reference sequence). The CDR3 runs 17 residues. The CDR3 loop is CASSENSGTGNGNTIYF. CDR3 in DNA: TGTGCCAGTTCTGAAAATTCCGGGACAGGGAACGGAAACACCATATATTTT.

This chain connects TRBV12-3 or TRBV12-4 to TRBJ1-4; D remains ambiguous. The CDR3 covers 13 residues. With 4 bases removed from V and 4 bases from J, the gap between germline ends came to 7 bases. CDR3 nucleotide sequence: TGTGCCAGCAGTTCGGTTTTTAATGAAAAACTGTTTTTT. Amino acids: CASSSVFNEKLFF.

The genes are TRBV15 and TRBJ2-7; D perhaps matches TRBD1 (5 bases). From germline, CDR1 is LNHNV and CDR2 YYDKDF (reference sequence). Deletions cut 0 bases from V and 4 bases from J, with 7 bases between. This CDR3 is built from 13 residues. CDR3 sequence: CATSRDQGYEQYF. CDR3 bases: TGTGCCACCAGCAGAGATCAGGGATACGAGCAGTACTTC.

This clone was counted a single time. The V gene is TRBV6-5, the J gene TRBJ1-2; TRBD1 aligns across 7 bases. The CDR3 is 15 residues long. Per the germline V gene, CDR1 is MNHEY and CDR2 is SVGAGI. The V gene end was trimmed by 6 bases and the J gene end by 2 bases; junction bases not matched to a gene: 9. The chain's CDR3 is CASRAPGQPNYGYTF. DNA of the CDR3: TGTGCCAGCAGAGCCCCGGGACAGCCCAACTATGGCTACACCTTC.

This chain uses TRBV11-2 with TRBJ2-2; the D gene is possibly TRBD1 (5 bases). Trimming took 0 bases from V and 0 from J, leaving 8 bases between them. CDR1 is SGHAT and CDR2 is FQNNGV in the germline V gene. CDR3 length: 16 residues. The CDR3 reads CASSLDGAANTGELFF. The CDR3 nucleotides are TGTGCCAGCAGCTTAGATGGGGCAGCGAACACCGGGGAGCTGTTTTTT.

The rearrangement uses TRBV7-9 and TRBJ2-3; 9 bases map to TRBD1. The CDR3 is made up of 14 amino acids. Germline V gene sequence: CDR1 SEHNR, CDR2 FQNEAQ (reference sequence). J was trimmed by 2 bases and V by 7 bases; bases with no gene match: 4. CDR3 bases: TGTGCCAGCATCACAGGGGGCGTCACAGATACGCAGTATTTT. Its translation: CASITGGVTDTQYF.

V gene TRBV24-1 combines with J gene TRBJ2-1; 8 bases fit TRBD2. This CDR3 is built from 12 residues. Germline values: CDR1 KGHDR, CDR2 SFDVKD. Trimming removed 0 bases from V and 12 bases from J; junction bases left unmatched: 0. CDR3 loop: CATSDLRGGQFF. CDR3 bases: TGTGCCACCAGTGATTTGCGGGGGGGGCAGTTCTTC.

The chain joins TRBV5-1 to TRBJ2-7, with TRBD1 matching over 7 bases. The germline V gene has CDR1 SGHRS and CDR2 YFSETQ. This CDR3 region has 15 residues. V lost 4 bases and J lost 1; bases outside the gene matches: 8. CDR3 sequence reads: CASSATGQSSYEQYF. The DNA of the CDR3 is TGCGCCAGCAGCGCCACGGGACAGAGTTCCTACGAGCAGTACTTC.

The gene calls are TRBV5-1 and TRBJ1-3; 8 nucleotides match TRBD1. Germline V gene lookup returns CDR1 SGHRS and CDR2 YFSETQ. The CDR3 loop spans 15 amino acids. V gave up 4 bases and J gave up 2 bases; unmatched junction bases: 5. CDR3 nucleotide sequence: TGCGCCAGCAGCCCGGCGACAGGGGCTGGAAACACCATATATTTT. Protein: CASSPATGAGNTIYF.

The chain has TRBV5-1 and TRBJ2-1; 10 bases match TRBD2. The germline V gene encodes CDR1 SGHRS and CDR2 YFSETQ. This CDR3 region has 16 residues. V trimming: 4 bases; J trimming: 8 bases; junction bases outside the gene matches: 12. DNA of the CDR3: TGCGCCAGCAGCGTGCAAAGCGGGAGGGTCGGGGATGAGCAGTTCTTC. Translated: CASSVQSGRVGDEQFF.

This clone was seen only once. CDR3 in DNA: TGTGCCAGCAGCGTAGCTCCAGGGGGCTTCGCCGGGGAGCTGTTTTTT. Amino acids: CASSVAPGGFAGELFF. V gene TRBV9 combines with J gene TRBJ2-2, with 8 bases identical to TRBD1. V lost 0 bases to trimming and J lost 6 bases; unmatched junction nucleotides: 7. CDR3 length: 16 residues. Germline lookup yields CDR1 SGDLS and CDR2 YYNGEE.

The CDR3 DNA reads as TGTGCCAGCTCACCACCGACTAACCGCGATGAGCAGTTCTTC. Its protein is CASSPPTNRDEQFF. V gene TRBV18 combines with J gene TRBJ2-1; D might be TRBD2 (5 bases). V lost 0 bases and J 8 bases, leaving 11 bases between the germline ends. This CDR3 region has 14 residues. Germline V gene lookup returns CDR1 KGHSH and CDR2 LQKENI.

The CDR3 sequence: CSVGSGGAQNTEAFF. The CDR3 DNA reads TGCAGCGTTGGGTCAGGGGGCGCCCAAAACACTGAAGCTTTCTTT. The chain recombines TRBV29-1 with TRBJ1-1; 8 bases line up with TRBD1. The germline CDR1 and CDR2 sequences are SQVTM and ANQGSEA. Germline trimming cut 4 bases from V and 2 bases from J; bases unmatched to any gene: 9. This CDR3 has 15 residues. The complete variable domain, with remaining parts taken from reference TRBV29-1 and TRBJ1-1, reads SAVISQKPSRDICQRGTSLTIQCQVDSQVTMMFWYRQQPGQSLTLIATANQGSEATYESGFVIDKFPISRPNLTFSTLTVSNMSPEDSSIYLCSVGSGGAQNTEAFFGQGTRLTVV.

The chain employs TRBV29-1 and TRBJ2-1; 9 bases agree with TRBD2. Germline V gives CDR1 SQVTM, CDR2 ANQGSEA. The CDR3 extends over 15 amino acids. V lost 4 bases, J lost 1 base, and 5 bases stayed unmatched. In nucleotides, the CDR3 is TGCAGCGTTGCGACTAGCGGACTGTCCTACAATGAGCAGTTCTTC. This translates into CSVATSGLSYNEQFF.

The rearrangement joins TRBV21-1 to TRBJ2-7; the listed D gene, TRBD1, was not tested against the DNA. TRBV21-1 is a recognized pseudogene. CDR3 length equals 15 residues. The CDR3 reads CASSKGQGLPYEQYF. CDR3 in DNA: TGTGCCAGCAGCAAAGGACAGGGGCTCCCCTACGAGCAGTACTTC.

The gene calls are TRBV11-2 and TRBJ1-1; D call uncertain. Germline V CDR1 and CDR2: SGHAT, FQNNGV. V gave up 2 bases and J gave up 3 bases, with 10 bases separating them. This CDR3 is built from 14 residues. CDR3 residues: CASSLSQRYTEAFF. The CDR3 nucleotides are TGTGCCAGCAGCTTATCCCAGAGGTACACTGAAGCTTTCTTT.

This clone was seen just once. This chain links TRBV7-2 with TRBJ2-3; 10 bases are shared with TRBD2. Germline trimming cut 6 bases from V and 5 bases from J; bases unmatched to any gene: 5. The germline V gene encodes CDR1 SGHTA and CDR2 FQGNSA. The CDR3 is 14 residues long. CDR3 region: CASRDSGGVDTQYF. As DNA, the CDR3 is TGTGCCAGCAGAGACAGCGGGGGGGTAGATACGCAGTATTTT.

This clone was picked up many times. In DNA form, the CDR3 reads TGTGCCAGCAGCTTCCCGGCTAGCGGATACTACAATGAGCAGTTCTTC. It codes for CASSFPASGYYNEQFF. The chain recombines TRBV11-2 with TRBJ2-1; 7 nucleotides match TRBD2. Unmatched junction bases numbered 8, after V lost 3 bases and J lost 3 bases. The CDR3 sequence is 16 residues long. Germline V CDR1 and CDR2: SGHAT, FQNNGV.

This clone was observed a handful of times. This chain joins TRBV19 and TRBJ1-2; a weak D match, TRBD1 (5 bases). V lost 8 bases and J lost 4, with 20 bases in between. The germline V gene encodes CDR1 LNHDA and CDR2 SQIVND (reference sequence). This CDR3 spans 15 amino acids. Written as DNA, the CDR3 is TGTGCCAGTCGGTCGCCCGAGGCAGGGCTCTATGGCTACACCTTC. This encodes CASRSPEAGLYGYTF.

This sequence joins TRBV3-1 (or the pseudogene TRBV3-2) and TRBJ2-5; the D gene is possibly TRBD1 (6 bases). The germline V and J ends were trimmed by 1 base and 1 base, with 16 bases remaining between them. The CDR3 sequence is 17 residues long. Germline CDR1 reads LGHDT; CDR2 reads YNNKEL (reference sequence). The DNA of the CDR3 is TGTGCCAGCAGCCAAGGGGTCGTGAGGGGGTCCCAAGAGACCCAGTACTTC. Translation gives CASSQGVVRGSQETQYF.

The chain recombines TRBV3-1 (or the pseudogene TRBV3-2) with TRBJ2-7, with TRBD2 matching 10 bases. The V and J ends lost 3 bases and 5 bases, in that order; junction bases with no gene match: 13. Germline V lookup: CDR1 LGHDT, CDR2 YNNKEL (reference sequence). The CDR3 consists of 17 residues. The CDR3 loop is CASSHLPSGSTVHEQYF. CDR3 bases: TGTGCCAGCAGCCACTTGCCTAGCGGGAGCACGGTCCACGAGCAGTACTTC.